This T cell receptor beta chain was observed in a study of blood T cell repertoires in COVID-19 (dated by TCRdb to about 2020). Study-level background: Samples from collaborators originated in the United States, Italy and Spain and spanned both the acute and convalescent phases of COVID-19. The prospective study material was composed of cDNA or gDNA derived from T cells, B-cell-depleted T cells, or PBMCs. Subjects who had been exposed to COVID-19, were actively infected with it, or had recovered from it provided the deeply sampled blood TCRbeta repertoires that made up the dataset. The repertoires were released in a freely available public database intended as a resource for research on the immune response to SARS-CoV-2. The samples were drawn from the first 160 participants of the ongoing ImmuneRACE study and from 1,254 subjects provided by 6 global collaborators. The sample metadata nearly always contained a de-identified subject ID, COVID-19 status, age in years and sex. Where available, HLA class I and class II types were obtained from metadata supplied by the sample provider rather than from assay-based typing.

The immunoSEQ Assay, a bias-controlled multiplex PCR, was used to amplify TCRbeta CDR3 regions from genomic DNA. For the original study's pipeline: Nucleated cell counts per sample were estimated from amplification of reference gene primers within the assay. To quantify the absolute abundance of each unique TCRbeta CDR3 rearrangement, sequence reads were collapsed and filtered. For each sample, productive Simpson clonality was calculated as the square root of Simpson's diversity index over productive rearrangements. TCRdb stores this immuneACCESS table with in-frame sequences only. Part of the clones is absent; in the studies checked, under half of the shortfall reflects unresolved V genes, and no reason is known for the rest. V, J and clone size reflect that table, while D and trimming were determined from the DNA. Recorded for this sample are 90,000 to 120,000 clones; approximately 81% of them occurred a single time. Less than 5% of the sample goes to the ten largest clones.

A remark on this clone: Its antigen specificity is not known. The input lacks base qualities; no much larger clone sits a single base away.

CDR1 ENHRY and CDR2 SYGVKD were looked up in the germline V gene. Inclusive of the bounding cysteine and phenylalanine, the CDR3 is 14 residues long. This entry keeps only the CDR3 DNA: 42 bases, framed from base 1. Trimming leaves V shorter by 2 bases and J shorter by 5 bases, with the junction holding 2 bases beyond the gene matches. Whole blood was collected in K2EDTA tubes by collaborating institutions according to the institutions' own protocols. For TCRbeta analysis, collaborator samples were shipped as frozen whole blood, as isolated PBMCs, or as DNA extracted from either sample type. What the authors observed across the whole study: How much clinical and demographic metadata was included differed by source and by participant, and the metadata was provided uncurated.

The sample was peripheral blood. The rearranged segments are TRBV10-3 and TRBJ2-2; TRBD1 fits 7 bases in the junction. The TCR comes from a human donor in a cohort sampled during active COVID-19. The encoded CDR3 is CAISEQQGTGELFF. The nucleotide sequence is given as TGTGCCATCAGTGAGCAACAGGGGACCGGGGAGCTGTTTTTT.